These 32 T cell receptor beta chains came from one sample sequenced in a study of T-cell memory formation after mild COVID-19. TCRdb independently ran MiXCR on the 5' RACE reads; one entry per CDR3 protein. The table lists roughly 250,000 distinct CDR3 sequences, 16% of them singletons. Material for sequencing was PBMCs or a T cell subset sorted from them (not recorded which). The receptors here all came from a man aged 18 to 35 who had mild COVID-19 (a few samples of this study predate the infection). Cell type and time point are not known.

This clonotype was seen only a few times. The rearrangement uses TRBV27 and TRBJ2-3, with 10 bases lining up with TRBD1. The J segment lost 4 bases and the V segment lost 7 bases, leaving 8 bases of the junction unmatched. Germline assignment: CDR1 MNHEY and CDR2 SMNVEV (reference sequence). The CDR3 loop spans 15 amino acids. The CDR3 sequence is CASTRTGGPADTQYF. CDR3 nucleotide sequence: TGTGCCAGCACCCGGACAGGGGGACCGGCAGATACGCAGTATTTT.

The chain links TRBV7-3 to TRBJ2-1; 12 positions agree with TRBD2. The CDR3 is 13 residues long. Trimming cost V 5 bases and J 13 bases; bases outside gene matches: 6. The V gene's germline CDR1 is SGHTA and CDR2 FQGTGA. The chain's CDR3 is CASSMTSGGIQFF. The CDR3 DNA reads TGTGCCAGCAGCATGACTAGCGGGGGAATTCAGTTCTTC.

The V and J genes are TRBV7-9 and TRBJ1-5; 11 bases fit TRBD1. The CDR3 has 16 amino acids. V was clipped by 5 bases and J by 4 bases; unmatched bases: 7. CDR1 and CDR2 from the germline V gene are SEHNR and FQNEAQ (reference sequence). The CDR3 region is CASSQSGQGGNQPQHF. The CDR3 region has the DNA TGTGCCAGCAGCCAATCGGGACAGGGGGGAAATCAGCCCCAGCATTTT.

This clonotype has just a few counts. The chain links TRBV5-1 to TRBJ1-3; D possibly corresponds to TRBD1 (5 bases). The V gene's germline CDR1 is SGHRS and CDR2 YFSETQ. The V end was cut by 1 base, the J end by 3 bases, with 14 bases between. The CDR3 is made up of 16 amino acids. DNA for the CDR3: TGCGCCAGCAGCTTGTCGCAGGGATCTTTTGGAAACACCATATATTTT. It specifies CASSLSQGSFGNTIYF.

This clonotype appeared a few times. This chain joins TRBV10-3 and TRBJ1-1, with a tentative D call TRBD1 (5 bases). V dropped 6 bases and J dropped 6 bases, with 14 bases sitting between them. Looked up from germline, CDR1 is ENHRY and CDR2 is SYGVKD. The CDR3 has 13 residues. The CDR3 bases are TGTGCCATCAGGAAGGAAGGGGTCGCTGAAGCTTTCTTT. Translated: CAIRKEGVAEAFF.

The CDR3 is CATSDRHASGQYF. The CDR3, as DNA: TGTGCCACCAGTGATCGCCACGCATCAGGGCAGTATTTT. The V gene is TRBV24-1, the J gene TRBJ2-3, with D unresolved. V was clipped by 3 bases and J by 11 bases, with 14 bases between them. Germline V gene sequence: CDR1 KGHDR, CDR2 SFDVKD. This CDR3 is built from 13 residues.

This clonotype occurred a few times. The rearrangement links TRBV12-3 or TRBV12-4 to TRBJ2-7, with D possibly TRBD1 on 6 matching bases. V was pared by 2 bases and J by 3 bases, with 14 bases between. CDR3 size: 15 residues. The CDR3 region is CASSLNPETGYEQYF. The DNA for the CDR3 is TGTGCCAGCAGTTTAAACCCCGAGACAGGCTACGAGCAGTACTTC.

In its sample, this clonotype was seen many times. This rearrangement joins TRBV18 to TRBJ1-1; TRBD1 matches at 8 bases. Germline CDR1 is KGHSH and CDR2 is LQKENI. The trim removed 3 bases at V and 1 base at J, leaving 7 bases unmatched. The CDR3 is made up of 16 amino acids. The CDR3, as DNA: TGTGCCAGCTCACCCAAATGGACAGGGAAGAACACTGAAGCTTTCTTT. Translating gives CASSPKWTGKNTEAFF.

This clonotype was counted between two and nine times. The chain employs TRBV6-5 and TRBJ1-1; D gene uncertain. Per germline, CDR1 MNHEY and CDR2 SVGAGI. V gave up 3 bases and J gave up 0 bases, with 5 bases separating them. There are 13 residues in the CDR3. This chain's CDR3 is CASSYTVNTEAFF. The DNA of the CDR3 is TGTGCCAGCAGTTATACAGTGAACACTGAAGCTTTCTTT.

This clonotype was recorded many times. The germline gene is not matched at one end of the junction; a read error may be the cause. V usage is TRBV5-1 and J usage is TRBJ1-1; no clear D gene. CDR1 SGHRS and CDR2 YFSETQ come from the germline V gene. The CDR3 is 14 residues long. CDR3 DNA sequence: TGTGCCAGCAGCTTAGGACGGCTGAACACTGAAGCTTTCTTT. Its translation: CASSLGRLNTEAFF.

This chain links TRBV7-9 with TRBJ1-6; TRBD1 matches 10 bases. Trimming took 5 bases from V and 10 from J; bases not matched to a gene: 8. The CDR3 length is 15 residues. Germline-derived CDR1 and CDR2 are SEHNR and FQNEAQ (reference sequence). The CDR3 region is CASSPTGTGDSPLHF. The DNA for the CDR3 is TGTGCCAGCAGCCCAACCGGGACAGGGGACTCACCCCTCCACTTT.

The rearrangement links TRBV7-6 to TRBJ2-7; D might be TRBD1 (6 bases). This CDR3 spans 13 amino acids. V lost 4 bases and J lost 3, with 10 bases in between. Germline V gives CDR1 SGHVS, CDR2 FNYEAQ. The CDR3 sequence: CASSSYRDYEQYF. CDR3 coding DNA: TGTGCCAGCAGCTCATACAGGGACTACGAGCAGTACTTC.

The rearrangement joins TRBV11-2 to TRBJ2-7; D is ambiguous. The CDR3 is 14 amino acids. The germline V gene has CDR1 SGHAT and CDR2 FQNNGV. Between the trimmed V and J ends, which lost 1 base and 5 bases, there was a span of 12 bases. The CDR3 region has the DNA TGTGCCAGCAGCTTAGCGCGTCGTCCACACGAGCAGTACTTC. This gives the protein CASSLARRPHEQYF. Full variable domain (outside the CDR3, taken from reference TRBV11-2 and TRBJ2-7): EAGVAQSPRYKIIEKRQSVAFWCNPISGHATLYWYQQILGQGPKLLIQFQNNGVVDDSQLPKDRFSAERLKGVDSTLKIQPAKLEDSAVYLCASSLARRPHEQYFGPGTRLTVT.

The genes are TRBV6-1 and TRBJ1-2; D is perhaps TRBD1 (6 bases). The CDR3 is 13 residues long. V dropped 6 bases and J dropped 8 bases, with 16 bases sitting between them. The germline CDR1 and CDR2 sequences are MNHNS and SASEGT. The CDR3 DNA sequence: TGTGCCAGCAGGGAGATGGGGGGCTACGGCTACACCTTC. Translation gives CASREMGGYGYTF.

This clonotype was seen only a few times. This chain links TRBV6-2 or TRBV6-3 with TRBJ1-1; D call uncertain. The ends were cut back, 2 bases at V and 0 bases at J, with 13 bases in the middle. Germline lookup yields CDR1 MNHEY and CDR2 SVGEGT. This CDR3 comprises 16 residues. The CDR3 spells CASSYHSERVNTEAFF. Here the CDR3 DNA reads TGTGCCAGCAGTTACCACAGTGAAAGGGTGAACACTGAAGCTTTCTTT.

The chain employs TRBV10-3 and TRBJ2-3; 7 nucleotides align to TRBD1. This CDR3 has 16 amino acids. Germline lookup yields CDR1 ENHRY and CDR2 SYGVKD. The trim removed 3 bases at V and 2 bases at J, leaving 8 bases unmatched. The CDR3 bases are TGTGCCATCAGTGAAACTGGACAGGCGATCACAGATACGCAGTATTTT. As protein: CAISETGQAITDTQYF.

V gene TRBV5-1 combines with J gene TRBJ1-1; 9 bases fit TRBD1. This CDR3 is built from 15 residues. The germline V gene encodes CDR1 SGHRS and CDR2 YFSETQ. V shed 3 bases and J 1 base; nucleotides not matched to a gene: 4. Written as DNA, the CDR3 is TGCGCCAGCAGCTCCCTGGGACAGGGGAACACTGAAGCTTTCTTT. This translates into CASSSLGQGNTEAFF.

This clonotype was counted at least ten times. The J gene is TRBJ2-1, the V gene TRBV7-3; 7 positions match TRBD2. The trim removed 6 bases at V and 1 base at J, leaving 6 bases unmatched. The CDR3 runs 15 residues. Germline V gives CDR1 SGHTA, CDR2 FQGTGA. CDR3 DNA: TGTGCCAGCAGACCGAAAGCGGGGTCCTACAATGAGCAGTTCTTC. Its translation is CASRPKAGSYNEQFF.

The genes are TRBV9 and TRBJ1-6; weak D call: TRBD1 (6 bases). This CDR3 has 16 amino acids. Trimming left V 0 bases short and J 7 bases short, with 14 bases between. Germline CDR1 is SGDLS and CDR2 is YYNGEE. CDR3 in DNA: TGTGCCAGCAGCGTAGCCCCCGGGACACTGAATTCACCCCTCCACTTT. Amino acids: CASSVAPGTLNSPLHF.

V gene TRBV7-3 combines with J gene TRBJ1-1; the D gene is possibly TRBD1 (6 bases). The CDR3 contains 17 residues. Trimming stripped 2 bases from V and 4 bases from J, with 20 bases between. Germline V gene data show CDR1 as SGHTA and CDR2 as FQGTGA. The CDR3 region has the DNA TGTGCCAGCAGCTTAGGTTCGGGGGGCCTAGATGGCACTGAAGCTTTCTTT. Amino acid sequence: CASSLGSGGLDGTEAFF.

The chain is built from TRBV14 and TRBJ2-3, with unresolved D. Germline CDR1 is SGHDN and CDR2 is FVKESK. Trimming took 0 bases from V and 2 from J, leaving 12 bases between them. The CDR3 is 16 amino acids. DNA for the CDR3: TGTGCCAGCAGCCAAGATACGCTAAGGGACACAGATACGCAGTATTTT. It translates to CASSQDTLRDTDTQYF.

This CDR3 is CSARDSGQGEKLFF. The CDR3 coding sequence is TGCAGTGCTAGAGATTCGGGACAGGGTGAAAAACTGTTTTTT. The V and J genes are TRBV20-1 and TRBJ1-4; 9 bases align to TRBD1. CDR3 length equals 14 residues. Germline V gene lookup returns CDR1 DFQATT and CDR2 SNEGSKA (reference sequence). After removal of 0 bases from V and 7 bases from J, the junction contained 3 bases not matched to a gene.

This clonotype appeared once. The DNA of the CDR3 is TGTGCCATCAGTGCGGACAGCTACGAGCAGTACGTC. Translation: CAISADSYEQYV. This rearrangement joins TRBV10-3 to TRBJ2-7; perhaps TRBD1 as D (6 bases). The CDR3 runs 12 residues. Germline lookup yields CDR1 ENHRY and CDR2 SYGVKD. V lost 4 bases and J lost 3, with 7 bases in between.

J is TRBJ2-7 and V is TRBV7-9; maybe TRBD1 (5 bases). This CDR3 is built from 14 residues. The V end was cut by 5 bases, the J end by 0 bases, with 11 bases between. CDR1 is SEHNR, CDR2 FQNEAQ, per germline (reference sequence). CDR3 region: CASSQGRVSYEQYF. In DNA form, the CDR3 reads TGTGCCAGCAGCCAAGGCAGGGTCTCCTACGAGCAGTACTTC. Filled out from reference TRBV7-9 and TRBJ2-7, the complete variable domain reads DTGVSQNPRHKITKRGQNVTFRCDPISEHNRLYWYRQTLGQGPEFLTYFQNEAQLEKSRLLSDRFSAERPKGSFSTLEIQRTEQGDSAMYLCASSQGRVSYEQYFGPGTRLTVT.

The chain links TRBV7-9 to TRBJ2-3, with D tentatively TRBD2 (7 bases). Per germline, CDR1 SEHNR and CDR2 FQNEAQ (reference sequence). Trimming took 5 bases from V and 0 from J, leaving 18 bases between them. The CDR3 has 17 amino acids. The CDR3 DNA is TGTGCCAGCAGCCCCGAGAGGGGGGGAACTAGCACAGATACGCAGTATTTT. It translates to CASSPERGGTSTDTQYF.

This clonotype appeared a few times. V gene TRBV21-1 combines with J gene TRBJ2-2. TRBV21-1 is tagged as a pseudogene. The CDR3 covers 15 residues. The CDR3 DNA is TGTGCCAGCAGCAAAGAAGTAAAGAACACCGGGGAGCTGTTTTTT. The encoded protein is CASSKEVKNTGELFF.

V usage is TRBV6-5 and J usage is TRBJ2-7; D might be TRBD1 (5 bases). The CDR3 has 14 residues. V was trimmed by 0 bases and J by 2 bases, leaving 8 bases between them. Germline assignment: CDR1 MNHEY and CDR2 SVGAGI. CDR3 sequence: CASSYSQGTYEQYF. The CDR3 nucleotides read TGTGCCAGCAGTTACTCGCAGGGTACCTACGAGCAGTACTTC.

There are many counts of this clonotype. This chain joins TRBV5-1 and TRBJ2-5, with 7 bases matching TRBD1. There are 17 residues in the CDR3. The V gene's germline CDR1 is SGHRS and CDR2 YFSETQ. J gave up 3 bases and V 4 bases, and 15 bases lay outside the gene matches. The CDR3 loop is CASSPYLGGAEKETQYF. DNA for the CDR3: TGCGCCAGCAGCCCATACTTAGGGGGCGCGGAAAAAGAGACCCAGTACTTC.

This clonotype showed up just a few times. V usage is TRBV12-5 and J usage is TRBJ2-3; no clear D. Trimming stripped 4 bases from V and 2 bases from J, with 10 bases between. CDR1 and CDR2 from the germline V gene are LGHNT and FRNRAP. The CDR3 totals 14 residues. The CDR3 nucleotides read TGTGCTAGTGGTTCTGGGTATGACACAGATACGCAGTATTTT. It yields the protein CASGSGYDTDTQYF.

This clonotype was found a few times. The chain employs TRBV28 and TRBJ1-2, with D possibly matching TRBD1 (5 bases). V was shortened by 6 bases and J by 3 bases, with 11 bases between the two germline ends. The CDR3 runs 13 residues. The V gene's germline CDR1 is MDHEN and CDR2 SYDVKM. CDR3 bases: TGTGCCAGCAGGCCAGGGACGGACTATGGCTACACCTTC. Protein sequence: CASRPGTDYGYTF.

This clonotype turned up a few times. The CDR3 sequence: CASSGTPSGGPQETQYF. In DNA form, the CDR3 reads TGTGCCAGCAGCGGCACACCTAGCGGGGGACCTCAAGAGACCCAGTACTTC. This chain links TRBV9 with TRBJ2-5; 10 bases fit TRBD2. V trimming: 3 bases; J trimming: 2 bases; junction bases outside the gene matches: 10. The germline gives CDR1 SGDLS, CDR2 YYNGEE. The CDR3 is 17 residues long.

There are a few counts of this clonotype. The chain recombines TRBV9 with TRBJ1-2, with D tentatively TRBD1 (6 bases). Trimming shortened V by 4 bases and J by 0 bases, and 10 bases separated the two germline ends. Germline-derived CDR1 and CDR2 are SGDLS and YYNGEE. This CDR3 contains 14 residues. The CDR3 DNA follows: TGTGCCAGCAGCCGACAGGAGGCTAACTATGGCTACACCTTC. It specifies CASSRQEANYGYTF.